The TCR beta chain under discussion was sequenced for a study of control samples from healthy donors and cancer patients. Looked up from germline, CDR1 is SGDLS and CDR2 is YYNGEE. The CDR3 contains 14 residues. Trimming took off 4 bases at V and 2 bases at J, with 10 bases between the two ends. The table came from immunoSEQ multiplex PCR; TCRdb's copy has only in-frame clones and leaves some out. The data hold 60,000 to 80,000 clones, with roughly 87% observed a single time. The clonotype comes from a woman aged 45 to 65 in good health. Sequences were obtained from blood. The chain combines TRBV9 with TRBJ1-3; possibly TRBD1 for D (5 bases). The CDR3: CASSTPTAGNTIYF. CDR3 sequence (DNA): TGTGCCAGCAGCACACCGACAGCTGGAAACACCATATATTTT.